This is a list of T cell receptor beta chains from one sample in a study of cytomegalovirus exposure and HLA in healthy donors. This table comes from immunoSEQ multiplex PCR, and its TCRdb copy is limited to in-frame clones, with some not included. The sample consists of about 160,000 clones, about 71% of them appearing once. Material: PBMCs. The source of these receptors is a woman in her thirties in good health and CMV-seronegative. The CDR3 runs from the conserved cysteine through the conserved F or W. The D gene is left open where the match is weak. Not every row has a clone size; where given, it reads once, few, many or a size class.

v_gene: TRBV2; d_gene: .; j_gene: TRBJ1-1; abundance: .; CDR3aa: CASSKDTNTEAFF; CDR3nt: TGTGCCAGCAGCAAGGACACGAACACTGAAGCTTTCTTT
v_gene: TRBV7-2; d_gene: .; j_gene: TRBJ1-5; abundance: .; CDR3aa: CASIPQYNQPQHF; CDR3nt: TGTGCCAGCATTCCACAGTACAATCAGCCCCAGCATTTT
v_gene: TRBV7-3; d_gene: .; j_gene: TRBJ2-1; abundance: .; CDR3aa: CASSLGVDEQFF; CDR3nt: TGTGCCAGCAGCTTAGGAGTCGATGAGCAGTTCTTC
v_gene: TRBV10-3; d_gene: TRBD2; j_gene: TRBJ2-2; abundance: .; CDR3aa: CAISGGLAGELANTGELFF; CDR3nt: TGTGCCATCAGTGGTGGACTAGCGGGGGAGCTAGCGAACACCGGGGAGCTGTTTTTT
v_gene: TRBV28; d_gene: TRBD2; j_gene: TRBJ2-1; abundance: .; CDR3aa: CASTVLAGSYNEQFF; CDR3nt: TGTGCCAGCACCGTATTAGCGGGGAGCTACAATGAGCAGTTCTTC
v_gene: TRBV4-2; d_gene: .; j_gene: TRBJ2-3; abundance: few; CDR3aa: CATGTSTDTQYF; CDR3nt: TGTGCCACCGGGACTAGCACAGATACGCAGTATTTT
v_gene: TRBV18; d_gene: .; j_gene: TRBJ1-5; abundance: .; CDR3aa: CASSPMGQGYQPQHF; CDR3nt: TGTGCCAGCTCACCAATGGGGCAGGGGTATCAGCCCCAGCATTTT
v_gene: TRBV15; d_gene: .; j_gene: TRBJ2-2; abundance: .; CDR3aa: CATSRAVGELFF; CDR3nt: TGTGCCACCAGCAGAGCGGTCGGGGAGCTGTTTTTT
v_gene: TRBV4-3; d_gene: .; j_gene: TRBJ2-1; abundance: .; CDR3aa: CASSQEAWYNEQFF; CDR3nt: TGCGCCAGCAGCCAAGAAGCCTGGTACAATGAGCAGTTCTTC
v_gene: TRBV6-5; d_gene: TRBD1; j_gene: TRBJ1-1; abundance: .; CDR3aa: CASRQGGPWAPEAFF; CDR3nt: TGTGCCAGCAGACAAGGGGGCCCCTGGGCACCTGAAGCTTTCTTT
v_gene: TRBV13; d_gene: .; j_gene: TRBJ1-1; abundance: few; CDR3aa: CASSFGVTEAFF; CDR3nt: TGTGCCAGCAGCTTCGGGGTTACTGAAGCTTTCTTT
v_gene: TRBV5-1; d_gene: TRBD2; j_gene: TRBJ2-1; abundance: .; CDR3aa: CASTLGLGSYNEQFF; CDR3nt: TGCGCCAGCACCCTTGGACTAGGATCCTACAATGAGCAGTTCTTC
v_gene: TRBV6-1; d_gene: .; j_gene: TRBJ2-3; abundance: once; CDR3aa: CASSVSLADTDTQYF; CDR3nt: TGTGCCAGCAGTGTTTCCCTAGCAGACACAGATACGCAGTATTTT
v_gene: TRBV18; d_gene: TRBD1; j_gene: TRBJ1-1; abundance: .; CDR3aa: CASSPTGTGLITEAFF; CDR3nt: TGTGCCAGCTCACCAACGGGGACAGGACTGATCACTGAAGCTTTCTTT
v_gene: TRBV5-6; d_gene: .; j_gene: TRBJ1-3; abundance: .; CDR3aa: CASSFRTTSSGNTIYF; CDR3nt: TGTGCCAGCAGCTTCCGAACAACAAGCTCTGGAAACACCATATATTTT
v_gene: TRBV28; d_gene: .; j_gene: TRBJ2-2; abundance: .; CDR3aa: CASSRGSTNTGELFF; CDR3nt: TGTGCCAGCAGTAGGGGGAGCACGAACACCGGGGAGCTGTTTTTT
v_gene: TRBV4-2; d_gene: .; j_gene: TRBJ2-7; abundance: .; CDR3aa: CASSQGGGEQYF; CDR3nt: TGTGCCAGCAGCCAAGGCGGCGGGGAGCAGTACTTC
v_gene: TRBV7-3; d_gene: TRBD1; j_gene: TRBJ2-2; abundance: .; CDR3aa: CASSDPDRGLDGELFF; CDR3nt: TGTGCCAGCAGCGACCCCGACAGGGGGCTGGACGGGGAGCTGTTTTTT
v_gene: TRBV2; d_gene: .; j_gene: TRBJ2-4; abundance: .; CDR3aa: CASCTGGASKNIQYF; CDR3nt: TGTGCCAGCTGCACCGGAGGGGCTTCCAAAAACATTCAGTACTTC
v_gene: TRBV5-4; d_gene: TRBD1; j_gene: TRBJ2-7; abundance: .; CDR3aa: CASQWTGVSDEQYF; CDR3nt: TGTGCCAGCCAGTGGACAGGGGTTTCAGACGAGCAGTACTTC
v_gene: TRBV28; d_gene: .; j_gene: TRBJ1-5; abundance: .; CDR3aa: CASNDWKRPQHF; CDR3nt: TGTGCCAGCAATGATTGGAAGCGGCCCCAGCATTTT
v_gene: TRBV5-1; d_gene: TRBD1; j_gene: TRBJ1-1; abundance: .; CDR3aa: CASSPDLQGVEAFF; CDR3nt: TGCGCCAGCAGCCCGGACCTCCAGGGGGTTGAAGCTTTCTTT
v_gene: TRBV11-2; d_gene: .; j_gene: TRBJ2-7; abundance: .; CDR3aa: CASSLGPTYEQYF; CDR3nt: TGTGCCAGCAGCTTAGGGCCAACCTACGAGCAGTACTTC
v_gene: TRBV7-6; d_gene: TRBD1; j_gene: TRBJ2-5; abundance: .; CDR3aa: CASSFGQGETQYF; CDR3nt: TGTGCCAGCAGCTTCGGACAGGGGGAGACCCAGTACTTC
v_gene: TRBV15; d_gene: TRBD1; j_gene: TRBJ1-4; abundance: .; CDR3aa: CATSRDLLTGDEKLFF; CDR3nt: TGTGCCACCAGCAGAGATCTATTAACAGGGGATGAAAAACTGTTTTTT
v_gene: TRBV7-2; d_gene: TRBD2; j_gene: TRBJ2-7; abundance: .; CDR3aa: CASSPPGGRSYEQYF; CDR3nt: TGTGCCAGCAGCCCCCCGGGGGGGCGCTCCTACGAGCAGTACTTC
v_gene: TRBV5-6; d_gene: .; j_gene: TRBJ1-2; abundance: .; CDR3aa: CASSPQANYGYTF; CDR3nt: TGTGCCAGCAGCCCCCAGGCTAACTATGGCTACACCTTC
v_gene: TRBV2; d_gene: .; j_gene: TRBJ1-5; abundance: .; CDR3aa: CASKAGPHSNQPQHF; CDR3nt: TGTGCCAGCAAAGCGGGCCCTCATAGCAATCAGCCCCAGCATTTT
v_gene: TRBV10-3; d_gene: TRBD1; j_gene: TRBJ1-6; abundance: once; CDR3aa: CAVGQGDSPLHF; CDR3nt: TGTGCCGTCGGACAGGGTGACTCACCCCTCCACTTT
v_gene: TRBV27; d_gene: .; j_gene: TRBJ2-1; abundance: .; CDR3aa: CASSLGANNEQFF; CDR3nt: TGTGCCAGCAGTTTAGGGGCAAACAATGAGCAGTTCTTC
v_gene: TRBV7-9; d_gene: TRBD2; j_gene: TRBJ2-3; abundance: .; CDR3aa: CASSSGLAGGVDTQYF; CDR3nt: TGTGCCAGCAGCTCCGGACTAGCGGGAGGGGTAGATACGCAGTATTTT
v_gene: TRBV28; d_gene: TRBD1; j_gene: TRBJ1-3; abundance: .; CDR3aa: CASEGRGRGGNTIYF; CDR3nt: TGTGCCAGCGAGGGCAGGGGGCGCGGAGGAAACACCATATATTTT
v_gene: TRBV7-3; d_gene: .; j_gene: TRBJ2-3; abundance: .; CDR3aa: CASSLNPGSSTDTQYF; CDR3nt: TGTGCCAGCAGTTTAAATCCCGGGAGCAGCACAGATACGCAGTATTTT
v_gene: TRBV6-6; d_gene: .; j_gene: TRBJ1-6; abundance: .; CDR3aa: CASSYSQGTGSPLHF; CDR3nt: TGTGCCAGCAGTTACTCCCAGGGGACGGGCTCACCCCTCCACTTT
v_gene: TRBV27; d_gene: .; j_gene: TRBJ2-1; abundance: .; CDR3aa: CASSSGLYNEQFF; CDR3nt: TGTGCCAGCAGTTCGGGACTTTACAATGAGCAGTTCTTC
v_gene: TRBV11-2; d_gene: .; j_gene: TRBJ1-5; abundance: .; CDR3aa: CASSLVAGYQPQHF; CDR3nt: TGTGCCAGCAGCTTAGTGGCTGGTTATCAGCCCCAGCATTTT
v_gene: TRBV29-1; d_gene: TRBD2; j_gene: TRBJ2-7; abundance: few; CDR3aa: CSVGLAGRNYEQYF; CDR3nt: TGCAGCGTGGGTCTAGCGGGTAGGAACTACGAGCAGTACTTC
v_gene: TRBV7-9; d_gene: TRBD1; j_gene: TRBJ2-7; abundance: .; CDR3aa: CASSPPRGYEQYF; CDR3nt: TGTGCCAGCAGCCCCCCCAGGGGGTACGAGCAGTACTTC
v_gene: TRBV11-2; d_gene: .; j_gene: TRBJ2-1; abundance: .; CDR3aa: CASTFAVANSGEQFF; CDR3nt: TGTGCCAGCACCTTTGCGGTAGCAAACTCGGGTGAGCAGTTCTTC
v_gene: TRBV4-3; d_gene: TRBD2; j_gene: TRBJ2-7; abundance: .; CDR3aa: CASSQQMASGGRSSYEQYF; CDR3nt: TGCGCCAGCAGCCAGCAGATGGCTAGCGGAGGGAGGTCCTCCTACGAGCAGTACTTC
v_gene: TRBV2; d_gene: TRBD1; j_gene: TRBJ1-2; abundance: .; CDR3aa: CASSGDREVYGYTF; CDR3nt: TGTGCCAGCAGTGGGGACAGGGAGGTCTATGGCTACACCTTC
v_gene: TRBV29-1; d_gene: TRBD1; j_gene: TRBJ2-7; abundance: .; CDR3aa: CSVTRTGNDEQYF; CDR3nt: TGCAGCGTCACTAGGACAGGGAACGACGAGCAGTACTTC
v_gene: TRBV18; d_gene: .; j_gene: TRBJ2-5; abundance: .; CDR3aa: CASSRGETQYF; CDR3nt: TGTGCCAGCTCACGCGGGGAGACCCAGTACTTC
v_gene: TRBV5-4; d_gene: .; j_gene: TRBJ2-4; abundance: few; CDR3aa: CASSSRGSKNIQYF; CDR3nt: TGTGCCAGCAGCTCAAGGGGTTCCAAAAACATTCAGTACTTC
v_gene: TRBV4-2; d_gene: .; j_gene: TRBJ2-7; abundance: .; CDR3aa: CASSQDRYEQYF; CDR3nt: TGTGCCAGCAGCCAAGACAGGTACGAGCAGTACTTC
v_gene: TRBV30; d_gene: .; j_gene: TRBJ1-1; abundance: .; CDR3aa: CAWIGGGGEAFF; CDR3nt: TGTGCCTGGATAGGAGGGGGGGGTGAAGCTTTCTTT
v_gene: TRBV28; d_gene: .; j_gene: TRBJ1-5; abundance: .; CDR3aa: CASRPEGRQPQHF; CDR3nt: TGTGCCAGCAGGCCCGAGGGGAGGCAGCCCCAGCATTTT
v_gene: TRBV4-1; d_gene: .; j_gene: TRBJ2-1; abundance: few; CDR3aa: CASSQSGSPEQFF; CDR3nt: TGCGCCAGCAGCCAGTCGGGTAGCCCTGAGCAGTTCTTC
v_gene: TRBV29-1; d_gene: .; j_gene: TRBJ2-1; abundance: .; CDR3aa: CSIDRGQTLSYNEQFF; CDR3nt: TGCAGCATTGACCGTGGGCAGACCCTCTCCTACAATGAGCAGTTCTTC
v_gene: TRBV9; d_gene: TRBD2; j_gene: TRBJ2-1; abundance: .; CDR3aa: CASSVGLGLAGNEQFF; CDR3nt: TGTGCCAGCAGCGTAGGCCTAGGACTAGCTGGGAATGAGCAGTTCTTC
v_gene: TRBV9; d_gene: .; j_gene: TRBJ2-2; abundance: once; CDR3aa: CASSVYRGNTGELFF; CDR3nt: TGTGCCAGCAGCGTATACCGGGGAAACACCGGGGAGCTGTTTTTT